This T cell receptor (beta chain) was recorded in a study of shared clonotypes between healthy human individuals. Sequenced by immunoSEQ multiplex PCR; TCRdb stores in-frame clones only, minus some. The table has around 1.9 million clones, 90% to 95% seen once; the top ten hold 1.7%. The CDR3 has 16 residues. The germline V gene has CDR1 MNHNY and CDR2 SVGAGI (reference sequence). Trimming left V 1 base short and J 6 bases short, with 19 bases between. The naive CD8 fraction comprised CD45RO-negative cells positively selected for CCR7 and excluded terminally differentiated effector memory CD45RA+ cells. Study outcomes and limitations: Rarefaction demonstrated incomplete sorted-subset sequencing despite large depth. The authors sampled blood alone, and tissue repertoires likely differ.

A word on this clone: What it binds is not known.

The sample was naive CD8+ T cells from PBMCs. This chain joins TRBV6-6 and TRBJ2-7; perhaps TRBD2 as D (5 bases). This clonotype originated in a man younger than 35 in good health. Some clones in this sample may be carry-over from other donors' samples. The CDR3 sequence: CASSYFGPNRRGEQYF. Written as DNA, the CDR3 is TGTGCCAGCAGTTACTTTGGGCCCAATCGTCGGGGCGAGCAGTACTTC.